The next 26 T cell receptor beta chains were all read from a single sample in a study of T cell repertoires in cytomegalovirus infection. TCRdb recomputed calls from the reads with MiXCR, one row per CDR3 protein. The sample includes about 770,000 distinct CDR3 sequences, just under 30% seen only once; the top ten take less than 15%. These receptors have no known antigen. Sequencing used cultured CD8+ T cells from PBMCs, obtained from culture after CMV antigen stimulation. These receptor sequences come from a human donor in good health (CMV status not recorded). Some clones in this sample may be carry-over from other donors' samples.

The V and J genes are TRBV27 and TRBJ2-7, with 8 bases that match TRBD1. This CDR3 contains 15 residues. The V gene's germline CDR1 is MNHEY and CDR2 SMNVEV (reference sequence). The junction had 8 bases not matched to a gene; V was cut back by 6 bases and J by 1 base. CDR3 DNA sequence: TGTGCCAGCAGAGACCGACAGGGGAGGTCCTACGAGCAGTACTTC. Translated, it gives CASRDRQGRSYEQYF.

This clonotype was seen many times. The chain joins TRBV7-9 to TRBJ2-3, with D perhaps TRBD1 or TRBD2 (5 bases each). The CDR3 covers 13 residues. Looked up from germline, CDR1 is SEHNR and CDR2 is FQNEAQ (reference sequence). The ends were cut back, 6 bases at V and 0 bases at J, with 7 bases in the middle. This chain's CDR3 is CASSWDSTDTQYF. CDR3 bases: TGTGCCAGCAGTTGGGACAGCACAGATACGCAGTATTTT.

This chain connects TRBV7-6 to TRBJ2-3; D ambiguous. Germline V lookup: CDR1 SGHVS, CDR2 FNYEAQ. Trimming left V 8 bases short and J 2 bases short, with 11 bases between. CDR3 length: 13 residues. The CDR3 nucleotides read TGTGCCAGCTGCCAACAAACCACAGATACGCAGTATTTT. Translated: CASCQQTTDTQYF.

Ten or more counts support this clonotype. This chain links TRBV27 with TRBJ2-5, with 9 bases identical to TRBD1. The CDR3 is 14 residues long. The germline V gene encodes CDR1 MNHEY and CDR2 SMNVEV (reference sequence). Unmatched junction bases numbered 7, after V lost 6 bases and J lost 5 bases. CDR3 in amino acids: CASSSTGGGETQYF. In DNA, the CDR3 is TGTGCCAGCAGCTCAACAGGGGGCGGTGAGACCCAGTACTTC.

The chain joins TRBV15 to TRBJ1-2; D is undetermined. The CDR3 loop spans 14 amino acids. Germline V CDR1 and CDR2: LNHNV, YYDKDF (reference sequence). The V end was cut by 1 base, the J end by 2 bases, with 8 bases between. The CDR3 DNA reads as TGTGCCACCAGCAGAGGAGGTGGGAACTATGGCTACACCTTC. This gives the protein CATSRGGGNYGYTF.

The chain couples TRBV7-9 to TRBJ1-3; perhaps TRBD1 as D (5 bases). There are 14 residues in the CDR3. CDR1 and CDR2 (germline): SEHNR, FQNEAQ (reference sequence). Between the trimmed V and J ends, which lost 6 bases and 0 bases, there was a span of 9 bases. DNA for the CDR3: TGTGCCAGCAGTTCTCAGGGCTCTGGAAACACCATATATTTT. This codes for CASSSQGSGNTIYF.

This clonotype showed up many times. The chain employs TRBV6-2 or TRBV6-3 and TRBJ2-7; TRBD1 matches at 7 bases. CDR3 length: 15 amino acids. The V and J ends lost 2 bases and 8 bases, in that order; junction bases with no gene match: 12. Germline-derived CDR1 and CDR2 are MNHEY and SVGEGT. Written as DNA, the CDR3 is TGTGCCAGCAGTTACCGGGACAGCGACTCGGTCAAGCAGTACGTC. This sequence encodes CASSYRDSDSVKQYV.

The chain has TRBV20-1 and TRBJ2-2; TRBD1 aligns across 8 bases. Trimming cost V 4 bases and J 3 bases; bases outside gene matches: 16. The length of the CDR3 is 18 residues. The germline gives CDR1 DFQATT, CDR2 SNEGSKA (reference sequence). The DNA for the CDR3 is TGCAGTGCTACCAAGGCCCAGGGCAGGGGGCCGTACACCGGGGAGCTGTTTTTT. Protein product: CSATKAQGRGPYTGELFF.

This clonotype appeared once. The chain joins TRBV5-4 to TRBJ2-3; the D gene is possibly TRBD1 (6 bases). Trimming stripped 4 bases from V and 7 bases from J, with 16 bases between. The CDR3 length is 14 residues. From germline, CDR1 is SGHNT and CDR2 YYREEE (reference sequence). The CDR3 here is CASSRTGRDNTQYF. In DNA, the CDR3 is TGTGCCAGCAGCCGGACTGGTAGGGACAATACGCAGTATTTT.

The rearrangement uses TRBV20-1 and TRBJ2-7; TRBD1 might be the D (5 bases). The germline V gene encodes CDR1 DFQATT and CDR2 SNEGSKA (reference sequence). The CDR3 is made up of 15 amino acids. V was clipped by 1 base and J by 3 bases, with 16 bases between them. The CDR3 DNA reads TGCAGTGCTAGAGCCTATGACAGCGACAACTACGAGCAGTACTTC. Protein product: CSARAYDSDNYEQYF.

The chain links TRBV20-1 to TRBJ2-7; 7 positions match TRBD1. Germline V gene data show CDR1 as DFQATT and CDR2 as SNEGSKA (reference sequence). The CDR3 sequence is 12 residues long. V dropped 1 base and J dropped 3; count of bases not matched to a gene: 0. This CDR3 is CSARGDSYEQYF. The DNA for the CDR3 is TGCAGTGCTAGAGGGGACAGCTACGAGCAGTACTTC.

The V call is TRBV6-4, the J call TRBJ1-5; tentatively, D is TRBD1 (5 bases). Trimming stripped 2 bases from V and 7 bases from J, with 27 bases between. Germline loops: CDR1 MRHNA, CDR2 SNTAGT. This CDR3 comprises 19 residues. The DNA for the CDR3 is TGTGCCAGCAGTGACACTAGAGTGGGGCGTGTTCCTTTAATACAGCCCCAGCATTTT. It yields the protein CASSDTRVGRVPLIQPQHF.

The chain carries TRBV7-6 and TRBJ2-2, with 10 positions matching TRBD2. The CDR3 extends over 16 amino acids. The germline CDR1 and CDR2 sequences are SGHVS and FNYEAQ. Trimming at V came to 2 bases and at J to 4 bases, leaving 4 bases not matched to a gene. CDR3 nucleotide sequence: TGTGCCAGCAGCTTACCAGCGGGGGGGCCCACCGGGGAGCTGTTTTTT. It specifies CASSLPAGGPTGELFF.

The rearrangement joins TRBV6-2 or TRBV6-3 to TRBJ2-7, with D perhaps being TRBD1 or TRBD2 (5 bases each). Germline CDR1 reads MNHEY; CDR2 reads SVGEGT. This CDR3 comprises 15 residues. The V end lost 3 bases, the J end lost 2 bases, and 14 bases lay between the germline ends. The CDR3 DNA reads TGTGCCAGCAGTTATAGCTGGGGGAGAGCCTACGAGCAGTACTTC. It encodes CASSYSWGRAYEQYF.

This clonotype has just a few counts. CDR3 sequence (DNA): TGTGCCAGCAGTTACTTTGGGGACACAGTTTATGGCTACACCTTC. This gives the protein CASSYFGDTVYGYTF. The chain couples TRBV6-5 to TRBJ1-2, with D perhaps TRBD1 (6 bases). The CDR3 has 15 amino acids. With 1 base removed from V and 5 bases from J, the gap between germline ends came to 14 bases. CDR1 is MNHEY, CDR2 SVGAGI, per germline.

This clonotype turned up a few times. The chain combines TRBV7-9 with TRBJ2-7; tentatively, D is TRBD1 or TRBD2 (7 bases each). The V end lost 5 bases, the J end lost 2 bases, and 13 bases lay between the germline ends. This CDR3 is built from 14 residues. Germline CDR1 SEHNR, CDR2 FQNEAQ (reference sequence). Here the CDR3 reads CASSQRDSPYEQYV. CDR3 in DNA: TGTGCCAGCAGCCAGCGGGACAGTCCCTACGAGCAGTACGTC.

The rearrangement joins TRBV9 to TRBJ2-3, with 8 bases that match TRBD1. The CDR3 runs 16 residues. V shed 3 bases, J shed 2 bases, and the junction held 8 bases outside the gene matches. Germline values: CDR1 SGDLS, CDR2 YYNGEE. CDR3 sequence reads: CASSAWTGIDTDTQYF. The DNA for the CDR3 is TGTGCCAGCAGCGCCTGGACAGGGATCGACACAGATACGCAGTATTTT.

The chain uses TRBV7-9 and TRBJ2-1; perhaps TRBD2 as D (6 bases). Germline V gene data show CDR1 as SEHNR and CDR2 as FQNEAQ (reference sequence). This CDR3 region has 18 residues. V was trimmed by 0 bases and J by 3 bases, leaving 18 bases between them. The chain's CDR3 is CASSLAGGPTLGYNEQFF. CDR3 DNA: TGTGCCAGCAGCTTAGCCGGAGGGCCTACACTAGGCTACAATGAGCAGTTCTTC.

The chain joins TRBV7-9 to TRBJ1-2; D is possibly TRBD1 (5 bases). V was clipped by 5 bases and J by 3 bases, with 19 bases between them. The CDR3 spans 16 residues. Germline CDR1 SEHNR, CDR2 FQNEAQ (reference sequence). In DNA, the CDR3 is TGTGCCAGCAGCCGTCCCGAGGGGCCGCTCGACTATGGCTACACCTTC. It is translated as CASSRPEGPLDYGYTF.

The chain has TRBV6-5 and TRBJ2-7; D is perhaps TRBD1 (6 bases). Germline values: CDR1 MNHEY, CDR2 SVGAGI. The CDR3 totals 14 residues. The germline V and J ends were trimmed by 6 bases and 7 bases, with 19 bases remaining between them. The CDR3, as DNA: TGTGCCAGCAGGGAAAACTCAGGGGCTAGGGAGCAGTACGTC. Protein product: CASRENSGAREQYV.

This clonotype was detected a few times. The chain combines TRBV11-2 with TRBJ1-2, with D tentatively TRBD1 (5 bases). Germline CDR1 and CDR2: SGHAT and FQNNGV. The CDR3 consists of 13 residues. The germline V and J ends were trimmed by 10 bases and 1 base, with 13 bases remaining between them. CDR3 nucleotide sequence: TGTGCCACCACTGGGGGAATTAACTATGGCTACACCTTC. It is translated as CATTGGINYGYTF.

The V and J genes are TRBV12-5 and TRBJ2-1, with a tentative D call TRBD1 (6 bases). Trimming removed 1 base at V and 0 bases at J, with 13 bases between. The CDR3 sequence is 17 residues long. Germline V gene lookup returns CDR1 LGHNT and CDR2 FRNRAP. DNA for the CDR3: TGTGCTAGTGGTTTGGCCCACAGGGTGAGCTCCTACAATGAGCAGTTCTTC. Amino acids: CASGLAHRVSSYNEQFF.

J is TRBJ2-1 and V is TRBV7-9; D is unclear. V lost 2 bases and J lost 6, with 17 bases in between. Per germline, CDR1 SEHNR and CDR2 FQNEAQ (reference sequence). The CDR3 covers 16 residues. The chain's CDR3 is CASSLPPGKFSNEQFF. CDR3 DNA sequence: TGTGCCAGCAGCTTACCCCCCGGAAAATTTAGCAATGAGCAGTTCTTC.

The chain combines TRBV20-1 with TRBJ2-2; D not resolved. The germline CDR1 and CDR2 sequences are DFQATT and SNEGSKA (reference sequence). Trimming took 3 bases from V and 6 from J, leaving 5 bases between them. CDR3 length: 11 amino acids. The CDR3 sequence: CSASFAGELFF. In DNA, the CDR3 is TGCAGTGCTAGTTTTGCCGGGGAGCTGTTTTTT.

The J gene is TRBJ1-1, the V gene TRBV6-5; D possibly corresponds to TRBD1 (6 bases). Trimming took off 4 bases at V and 1 base at J, with 13 bases between the two ends. The CDR3 consists of 15 residues. The germline V gene encodes CDR1 MNHEY and CDR2 SVGAGI. CDR3: CASSFGTSPNTEAFF. CDR3 DNA sequence: TGTGCCAGCAGTTTTGGGACATCCCCGAACACTGAAGCTTTCTTT.

The J gene is TRBJ2-2, the V gene TRBV7-6; perhaps TRBD1 as D (6 bases). The CDR3 is made up of 17 amino acids. Germline V gene lookup returns CDR1 SGHVS and CDR2 FNYEAQ. Trimming removed 5 bases from V and 3 bases from J, with 19 bases in between. The CDR3 here is CASSPDSEIIHTGELFF. DNA of the CDR3: TGTGCCAGCAGCCCGGACAGTGAAATAATTCACACCGGGGAGCTGTTTTTT.